This passage covers 12 T cell receptor beta chains from one sample sequenced in a study of T cells after yellow fever vaccination. TCRdb called the 5' RACE reads again in MiXCR, with one record for every CDR3 protein. This sample yields roughly 330,000 distinct CDR3 sequences, of which about 4% are seen a single time; 20% to 25% belongs to the top ten. The source was PBMCs, collected 5 days after the yellow fever booster vaccination. Every receptor here comes from a man in his late teens or twenties who received the YFV17D yellow fever vaccine.

This clonotype has a handful of counts. The gene calls are TRBV5-6 and TRBJ2-4; D gene ambiguous. Per the germline V gene, CDR1 is SGHDT and CDR2 is YYEEEE. Deletions cut 7 bases from V and 0 bases from J, with 11 bases between. This CDR3 spans 14 amino acids. This CDR3 is CASARNLAKNIQYF. CDR3 sequence (DNA): TGTGCCAGCGCTCGGAACCTAGCCAAAAACATTCAGTACTTC.

The chain combines TRBV12-3 or TRBV12-4 with TRBJ1-2; D gene unclear. The CDR3 consists of 13 residues. V lost 7 bases and J lost 4, with 13 bases in between. For the CDR3, the DNA is TGTGCCAGCACCCCCGGGCACTTCTATGGCTACACCTTC. Its protein product is CASTPGHFYGYTF.

This clonotype was recorded many times. This sequence joins TRBV7-9 and TRBJ1-1, with D unresolved. This CDR3 region has 14 residues. V was cut by 2 bases and J by 1 base, with 8 bases left in between. Germline V CDR1 and CDR2: SEHNR, FQNEAQ (reference sequence). The CDR3 is CASSLRDGNTEAFF. The CDR3 DNA sequence: TGTGCCAGCAGCTTAAGGGATGGGAACACTGAAGCTTTCTTT. The whole variable domain, remainder taken from reference TRBV7-9 and TRBJ1-1, is DTGVSQNPRHKITKRGQNVTFRCDPISEHNRLYWYRQTLGQGPEFLTYFQNEAQLEKSRLLSDRFSAERPKGSFSTLEIQRTEQGDSAMYLCASSLRDGNTEAFFGQGTRLTVV.

Many counts were recorded for this clonotype. The rearrangement uses TRBV18 and TRBJ1-4, with D perhaps matching TRBD1 (5 bases). Trimming shortened V by 4 bases and J by 2 bases, and 11 bases separated the two germline ends. The CDR3 spans 15 residues. CDR1 is KGHSH and CDR2 is LQKENI in the germline V gene. CDR3 sequence reads: CASSRGTATNEKLFF. DNA of the CDR3: TGTGCCAGCTCACGGGGGACGGCGACTAATGAAAAACTGTTTTTT.

The chain joins TRBV7-6 to TRBJ2-7; 7 bases are a match to TRBD1. CDR1 is SGHVS and CDR2 is FNYEAQ in the germline V gene. This CDR3 is built from 16 residues. The ends lost 3 bases at V and 1 base at J; junction bases unmatched: 9. The CDR3 nucleotides read TGTGCCAGCAGCTTCCAAACCGGGACAGCTTCCTACGAGCAGTACTTC. Its translation: CASSFQTGTASYEQYF. The variable domain in full, with the rest retrieved from reference TRBV7-6 and TRBJ2-7, is GAGVSQSPRYKVTKRGQDVALRCDPISGHVSLYWYRQALGQGPEFLTYFNYEAQQDKSGLPNDRFSAERPEGSISTLTIQRTEQRDSAMYRCASSFQTGTASYEQYFGPGTRLTVT.

The chain is built from TRBV25-1 and TRBJ2-5; no clear D gene. This CDR3 region has 16 residues. V was shortened by 1 base and J by 2 bases, with 14 bases between the two germline ends. Germline V gives CDR1 MGHDK, CDR2 SYGVNS. The CDR3 nucleotides are TGTGCCAGCAGTGAATTTTCCAGGACCACACAAGAGACCCAGTACTTC. This translates into CASSEFSRTTQETQYF.

This chain joins TRBV4-1 and TRBJ2-1; 11 bases line up with TRBD2. Germline V gene data show CDR1 as MGHRA and CDR2 as YSYEKL. J gave up 9 bases and V 4 bases, and 11 bases lay outside the gene matches. The CDR3 runs to 16 residues. Here the CDR3 DNA reads TGCGCCAGCAGCCCCACTAGCGGGGGACGAGGCAGTGAGCAGTTCTTC. It translates to CASSPTSGGRGSEQFF.

The table lists this clonotype with a few counts. The rearrangement joins TRBV7-2 to TRBJ2-3; D could derive from TRBD1 or TRBD2 (5 bases each). CDR3 length: 15 residues. Germline V gene sequence: CDR1 SGHTA, CDR2 FQGNSA. The ends were cut back, 8 bases at V and 4 bases at J, with 19 bases in the middle. This chain's CDR3 is CASRYPGLGADTQYF. The CDR3 bases are TGTGCCAGCCGCTATCCGGGGCTAGGTGCAGATACGCAGTATTTT.

The sample holds a few counts of this clonotype. This sequence joins TRBV9 and TRBJ1-6, with D uncertain. Germline V gene lookup returns CDR1 SGDLS and CDR2 YYNGEE. The germline V and J ends were trimmed by 2 bases and 5 bases, with 8 bases remaining between them. CDR3 length: 14 amino acids. CDR3 sequence (DNA): TGTGCCAGCAGCGTCACAGTCGATAATTCACCCCTCCACTTT. Encoded protein: CASSVTVDNSPLHF.

The table lists this clonotype with a few counts. V gene TRBV5-1 combines with J gene TRBJ1-5; D gene unclear. Germline V gene data show CDR1 as SGHRS and CDR2 as YFSETQ. The CDR3 has 13 amino acids. V was clipped by 2 bases and J by 4 bases, with 7 bases between them. CDR3 in DNA: TGCGCCAGCAGCTTCGACCCAAATCAGCCCCAGCATTTT. Translating gives CASSFDPNQPQHF. The entire variable domain, with the rest obtained from reference TRBV5-1 and TRBJ1-5, is as follows: KAGVTQTPRYLIKTRGQQVTLSCSPISGHRSVSWYQQTPGQGLQFLFEYFSETQRNKGNFPGRFSGRQFSNSRSEMNVSTLELGDSALYLCASSFDPNQPQHFGDGTRLSIL.

The rearrangement joins TRBV7-9 to TRBJ1-2; TRBD1 matches at 7 bases. The J segment lost 6 bases and the V segment lost 6 bases, leaving 1 base of the junction unmatched. The CDR3 covers 11 residues. Per the germline V gene, CDR1 is SEHNR and CDR2 is FQNEAQ (reference sequence). The CDR3 reads CASSTGDGYTF. The CDR3 region has the DNA TGTGCCAGCAGTACAGGGGATGGCTACACCTTC.

This rearrangement joins TRBV10-3 to TRBJ2-6; TRBD2 is a possible D gene (6 bases). CDR1 is ENHRY and CDR2 is SYGVKD in the germline V gene. V lost 4 bases and J 1 base, leaving 11 bases between the germline ends. The CDR3 has 16 amino acids. The CDR3 region has the DNA TGTGCCATCAGTGGGGGGGACCATTCTGGGGCCAACGTCCTGACTTTC. Encoded protein: CAISGGDHSGANVLTF.